These 30 T cell receptor beta chains originate from one sample sequenced in a study of blood T cell repertoires in COVID-19. Libraries were prepared by immunoSEQ multiplex PCR; TCRdb keeps only in-frame clonotypes and omits some of them. The sample has about 150,000 clones, around four fifths seen once; the top ten hold about 2%. The sample taken for sequencing was peripheral blood. Source of these receptors: a woman older than 75 with acute or convalescent COVID-19.

V is TRBV3-1 (or the pseudogene TRBV3-2) and J is TRBJ2-3, with 11 bases fitting TRBD2. The CDR3 contains 15 residues. CDR1 LGHDT and CDR2 YNNKEL come from the germline V gene (reference sequence). J lost 7 bases, V lost 6 bases, and 9 bases had no gene match. The CDR3 loop is CASSRISGGGNTQYF. The CDR3 coding sequence is TGTGCCAGCAGTCGGATTAGCGGGGGGGGAAATACGCAGTATTTT.

V gene TRBV28 combines with J gene TRBJ1-2; D is ambiguous. CDR3 length: 13 amino acids. V was cut by 5 bases and J by 0 bases, with 7 bases left in between. Germline values: CDR1 MDHEN, CDR2 SYDVKM. DNA for the CDR3: TGTGCCAGCAGTCCAGACACTAACTATGGCTACACCTTC. Its translation is CASSPDTNYGYTF.

Only one count was recorded for this clone. The chain is built from TRBV5-1 and TRBJ2-1; D possibly corresponds to TRBD1 (6 bases). Germline V gene data show CDR1 as SGHRS and CDR2 as YFSETQ. The CDR3 length is 17 residues. V lost 4 bases, J lost 0 bases, and 17 bases lay in between. DNA for the CDR3: TGCGCCAGCAGCGCGTTACAGGGATTGAGCTCCTACAATGAGCAGTTCTTC. Encoded protein: CASSALQGLSSYNEQFF.

Comments on this clone: This same CDR3 is encoded by further DNA sequences in the sample. This rearrangement joins TRBV5-1 to TRBJ2-7; TRBD2 is a possible D gene (5 bases). Germline lookup yields CDR1 SGHRS and CDR2 YFSETQ. The CDR3 has 15 amino acids. V gave up 0 bases and J gave up 0 bases, with 10 bases separating them. As DNA, the CDR3 is TGCGCCAGCAGCTTGGCCCCAGGACTCTCCTACGAGCAGTACTTC. Amino acids: CASSLAPGLSYEQYF.

This chain links TRBV2 with TRBJ2-1; 9 bases are shared with TRBD2. The CDR3 has 16 amino acids. J gave up 8 bases and V 2 bases, and 10 bases lay outside the gene matches. Germline CDR1 is SNHLY and CDR2 is FYNNEI. The CDR3: CASSERRGGLVDEQFF. The CDR3 region has the DNA TGTGCCAGCAGTGAAAGGCGGGGGGGCCTCGTCGATGAGCAGTTCTTC.

The chain is built from TRBV16 and TRBJ1-5; the D is unclear. Trimming stripped 0 bases from V and 0 bases from J, with 9 bases between. The CDR3 has 16 residues. The germline gives CDR1 KGHSY, CDR2 FQNENV. CDR3 loop: CASSQSEVYSNQPQHF. The DNA of the CDR3 is TGTGCCAGCAGCCAATCCGAGGTGTATAGCAATCAGCCCCAGCATTTT.

This chain joins TRBV3-1 (or the pseudogene TRBV3-2) and TRBJ1-2; 8 bases are a match to TRBD1. CDR1 and CDR2 from the germline V gene are LGHDT and YNNKEL (reference sequence). The trim removed 3 bases at V and 10 bases at J, leaving 7 bases unmatched. The length of the CDR3 is 13 residues. The CDR3, as DNA: TGTGCCAGCAGCCAGATGACAGGGGCCGACTACACCTTC. Its translation is CASSQMTGADYTF.

The chain links TRBV5-1 to TRBJ1-2; 9 nucleotides align to TRBD1. The CDR3 covers 15 residues. Looked up from germline, CDR1 is SGHRS and CDR2 is YFSETQ. Losses at the gene ends were 4 bases for V and 7 bases for J; bases not matched to a gene: 11. CDR3: CASSGMRQGVGGYTF. DNA for the CDR3: TGCGCCAGCAGCGGTATGAGACAGGGGGTTGGTGGCTACACCTTC.

V usage is TRBV7-2 and J usage is TRBJ1-5; 8 positions match TRBD1. This CDR3 has 15 residues. V trimming: 5 bases; J trimming: 1 base; junction bases outside the gene matches: 4. The germline gives CDR1 SGHTA, CDR2 FQGNSA. The CDR3 loop reads CASSPWTGSNQPQHF. The CDR3 DNA sequence: TGTGCCAGCAGCCCATGGACAGGGAGCAATCAGCCCCAGCATTTT.

The chain carries TRBV3-1 (or the pseudogene TRBV3-2) and TRBJ2-1, with 10 bases fitting TRBD1. CDR1 is LGHDT and CDR2 is YNNKEL in the germline V gene (reference sequence). This CDR3 has 15 amino acids. V gave up 4 bases and J gave up 4 bases; unmatched junction bases: 4. The CDR3 here is CASSLGQGLYNEQFF. CDR3 DNA sequence: TGTGCCAGCAGCCTGGGACAGGGGCTATACAATGAGCAGTTCTTC.

This clone occurred a few times. The gene calls are TRBV6-5 and TRBJ1-5; a weak D match, TRBD1 (5 bases). V was cut by 7 bases and J by 0 bases, with 13 bases left in between. CDR1 and CDR2 (germline): MNHEY, SVGAGI. CDR3 length: 15 residues. This chain's CDR3 is CASMKTVYSNQPQHF. CDR3 DNA: TGTGCCAGCATGAAGACAGTTTATAGCAATCAGCCCCAGCATTTT.

This clone has just a few counts. The V call is TRBV7-3, the J call TRBJ1-5, with unresolved D. With 4 bases removed from V and 0 bases from J, the gap between germline ends came to 4 bases. Germline-derived CDR1 and CDR2 are SGHTA and FQGTGA. The CDR3 runs 13 residues. The DNA for the CDR3 is TGTGCCAGCAGCTCCTCTAGCAATCAGCCCCAGCATTTT. Protein: CASSSSSNQPQHF.

The chain combines TRBV9 with TRBJ1-1, with TRBD1 identical over 10 bases. CDR1 and CDR2 (germline): SGDLS, YYNGEE. With 4 bases clipped from V and 7 bases from J, the junction kept 10 bases outside the gene matches. The length of the CDR3 is 15 residues. The CDR3 region is CASSPRQGARYEAFF. Here the CDR3 DNA reads TGTGCCAGCAGCCCAAGACAGGGGGCTCGGTATGAAGCTTTCTTT.

The V and J genes are TRBV9 and TRBJ2-5; 7 bases align to TRBD1. Germline assignment: CDR1 SGDLS and CDR2 YYNGEE. V shed 4 bases, J shed 1 base, and the junction held 10 bases outside the gene matches. CDR3 length equals 16 residues. The CDR3 here is CASSFRDRTAQETQYF. In DNA, the CDR3 is TGTGCCAGCAGCTTTCGGGACAGAACAGCCCAAGAGACCCAGTACTTC.

The rearrangement links TRBV28 to TRBJ1-5; D possibly corresponds to TRBD1 (5 bases). CDR3 length: 14 residues. V was cut by 2 bases and J by 6 bases, with 11 bases left in between. Germline V gene sequence: CDR1 MDHEN, CDR2 SYDVKM. CDR3 protein: CASSLLQGGQPQHF. CDR3 coding DNA: TGTGCCAGCAGTTTACTCCAGGGAGGTCAGCCCCAGCATTTT.

This chain links TRBV19 with TRBJ2-1, with TRBD1 as a possible D gene (5 bases). Trimming shortened V by 5 bases and J by 1 base, and 12 bases separated the two germline ends. The CDR3 covers 15 residues. Germline V gene data show CDR1 as LNHDA and CDR2 as SQIVND (reference sequence). Written as DNA, the CDR3 is TGTGCCAGTAGTTCCGGACACCTGTCCTACAATGAGCAGTTCTTC. Protein: CASSSGHLSYNEQFF.

This clone was found once. J is TRBJ2-1 and V is TRBV2, with 10 nucleotides matching TRBD2. V was clipped by 6 bases and J by 0 bases; unmatched bases: 5. This CDR3 comprises 16 residues. Germline loops: CDR1 SNHLY, CDR2 FYNNEI. CDR3: CASRGLASRSYNEQFF. Written as DNA, the CDR3 is TGTGCCAGCAGGGGACTAGCGTCGCGCTCCTACAATGAGCAGTTCTTC.

V and J are TRBV2 and TRBJ1-2, with TRBD1 identical over 7 bases. The CDR3 has 15 amino acids. The V segment lost 7 bases and the J segment 0 bases; nucleotides outside the gene matches: 8. CDR1 is SNHLY and CDR2 is FYNNEI in the germline V gene. CDR3 sequence reads: CASKTGLRANYGYTF. The DNA for the CDR3 is TGTGCCAGCAAGACAGGGTTACGGGCTAACTATGGCTACACCTTC.

This clone was counted many times. This chain joins TRBV30 and TRBJ2-7, with 7 bases fitting TRBD2. In germline, CDR1 is GTSNPN, CDR2 SVGIG (reference sequence). The CDR3 is made up of 14 amino acids. V shed 2 bases, J shed 3 bases, and the junction held 7 bases outside the gene matches. The CDR3 nucleotides are TGTGCCTGGAGTCCTTCCCCTAGCGGCTACGAGCAGTACTTC. This sequence encodes CAWSPSPSGYEQYF. Based on the CDR3 plus reference TRBV30 and TRBJ2-7, the full variable domain is SQTIHQWPATLVQPVGSPLSLECTVEGTSNPNLYWYRQAAGRGLQLLFYSVGIGQISSEVPQNLSASRPQDRQFILSSKKLLLSDSGFYLCAWSPSPSGYEQYFGPGTRLTVT.

V gene TRBV2 combines with J gene TRBJ2-7, with 12 bases that match TRBD2. The CDR3 covers 15 residues. Germline V gene data show CDR1 as SNHLY and CDR2 as FYNNEI. V shed 2 bases and J 4 bases; nucleotides not matched to a gene: 3. This CDR3 is CASSESTSGGYEQYF. CDR3 sequence (DNA): TGTGCCAGCAGTGAATCGACTAGCGGGGGTTACGAGCAGTACTTC.

Note on this clone: One junction end does not reproduce the germline sequence, and a read error may be involved. The chain combines TRBV11-2 with TRBJ2-5; TRBD2 aligns across 10 bases. The CDR3 spans 16 residues. CDR1 is SGHAT and CDR2 is FQNNGV in the germline V gene. CDR3 nucleotides: TGTGCCAACAGCGACCGACTAGCGGGTATCCAAGAGACCCAGTACTTC. Protein: CANSDRLAGIQETQYF.

The genes are TRBV7-2 and TRBJ1-3; D remains unclear. The germline V gene has CDR1 SGHTA and CDR2 FQGNSA. This CDR3 has 16 amino acids. V was pared by 5 bases and J by 0 bases, with 14 bases between. The CDR3 DNA reads TGTGCCAGCAGCCATCCCGGGAGTTACTCTGGAAACACCATATATTTT. It is translated as CASSHPGSYSGNTIYF.

V and J are TRBV5-1 and TRBJ2-5; 8 nucleotides line up with TRBD2. The CDR3 is 15 residues long. V lost 2 bases to trimming and J lost 5 bases; unmatched junction nucleotides: 8. The germline V gene encodes CDR1 SGHRS and CDR2 YFSETQ. The CDR3 nucleotides are TGCGCCAGCAGCTTTACCGCGGGGGGCGGGGAGACCCAGTACTTC. This gives the protein CASSFTAGGGETQYF.

J is TRBJ2-1 and V is TRBV11-2, with TRBD2 as a possible D gene (6 bases). The CDR3 extends over 14 amino acids. Germline assignment: CDR1 SGHAT and CDR2 FQNNGV. The ends were cut back, 0 bases at V and 4 bases at J, with 7 bases in the middle. The CDR3 sequence: CASSLDGGYNEQFF. The CDR3 DNA reads TGTGCCAGCAGCTTAGACGGGGGTTACAATGAGCAGTTCTTC.

This chain links TRBV3-1 (or the pseudogene TRBV3-2) with TRBJ2-5; a weak D match, TRBD2 (6 bases). Germline V gives CDR1 LGHDT, CDR2 YNNKEL (reference sequence). CDR3 length: 14 amino acids. V lost 1 base and J lost 4, with 10 bases in between. The CDR3 DNA reads as TGTGCCAGCAGCCAAGGGACTACAATAGAGACCCAGTACTTC. Translating it yields CASSQGTTIETQYF.

The chain couples TRBV28 to TRBJ2-3; TRBD1 aligns across 7 bases. CDR1 and CDR2 from the germline V gene are MDHEN and SYDVKM. This CDR3 comprises 15 residues. J was trimmed by 5 bases and V by 7 bases; bases with no gene match: 12. CDR3 sequence reads: CASNLRDSRKDTQYF. CDR3 DNA: TGTGCCAGCAACCTCCGGGACAGCCGCAAAGATACGCAGTATTTT.

This clone has just a few counts. The junction shows a germline mismatch at one end, possibly a read error. Other DNA sequences in the same sample also yield this CDR3. This chain joins TRBV7-7 and TRBJ2-7; a possible D gene is TRBD2 (5 bases). CDR3 size: 13 residues. From germline, CDR1 is SSHAT and CDR2 FNYEAQ (reference sequence). The CDR3 is CASSPIGEYEQYF. The CDR3 DNA reads TGTGCTAGCAGCCCCATCGGGGAGTACGAGCAGTACTTC.

This clone was counted once. The CDR3 DNA is TGTGCCTGGAGCGGGAGGGGCAGGGCCTCCTCTGGGGCCAACGTCCTGACTTTC. This translates into CAWSGRGRASSGANVLTF. The chain joins TRBV30 to TRBJ2-6; 8 bases are a match to TRBD2. Germline V gives CDR1 GTSNPN, CDR2 SVGIG (reference sequence). Trimming removed 3 bases from V and 0 bases from J; junction bases left unmatched: 10. The CDR3 extends over 18 amino acids.

V and J are TRBV2 and TRBJ2-7, with 10 positions matching TRBD2. CDR3 length equals 14 residues. CDR1 is SNHLY and CDR2 is FYNNEI in the germline V gene. J lost 7 bases, V lost 5 bases, and 8 bases had no gene match. CDR3 nucleotides: TGTGCCAGCAGTCCCCTAGCGGGAGTGGGAGAGCAGTACTTC. Residues: CASSPLAGVGEQYF.

The chain uses TRBV28 and TRBJ1-1, with a tentative D call TRBD1 (6 bases). CDR1 MDHEN and CDR2 SYDVKM come from the germline V gene. CDR3 length: 13 residues. Trimming stripped 9 bases from V and 7 bases from J, with 18 bases between. DNA for the CDR3: TGTGCCAGTCGAGAACAGGGCCCTTTTGAAGCTTTCTTT. Its translation is CASREQGPFEAFF.